This is a list of T cell receptor beta chains from one sample in a study of T cells after posttransplantation cyclophosphamide. Sequencing used immunoSEQ multiplex PCR; TCRdb keeps in-frame clones, though not all of them. The repertoire consists of around 35,000 clones, none detected only once. Sequenced input: PBMCs. These receptors were collected from a man under 40 in good health and a related stem cell transplant donor. The CDR3 runs from the conserved cysteine through the conserved F or W. The D gene is left open where the match is weak. Rows give clone size only sometimes, using once, few, many, or a class for an expanded clone.

J gene: TRBJ2-7
D gene: .
V gene: TRBV5-1
clone size: many
CDR3 DNA: TGCGCCAGCAGCCCCCGGGTTCAGCTTCCCGAGCAGTACTTC
CDR3 protein: CASSPRVQLPEQYF

J gene: TRBJ2-3
D gene: TRBD2
V gene: TRBV6-6
clone size: many
CDR3 DNA: TGTGCCAGCGGAACGCGGGGGTACACAGATACGCAGTATTTT
CDR3 protein: CASGTRGYTDTQYF

J gene: TRBJ1-5
D gene: TRBD1
V gene: TRBV6-2/TRBV6-3
clone size: many
CDR3 DNA: TGTGCCAGCAATTCTAACAGGGGAAAGCCCCAGCATTTT
CDR3 protein: CASNSNRGKPQHF

J gene: TRBJ2-2
D gene: TRBD2
V gene: TRBV29-1
clone size: few
CDR3 DNA: TGCAGCGTTACTAGCGCCGATTTAAACACCGGGGAGCTGTTTTTT
CDR3 protein: CSVTSADLNTGELFF

J gene: TRBJ1-2
D gene: TRBD1
V gene: TRBV5-1
clone size: .
CDR3 DNA: TGCGCCAGCAGCTGGGGGGACAGGGGGCGCCAGTATGGCTACACCTTC
CDR3 protein: CASSWGDRGRQYGYTF

J gene: TRBJ2-5
D gene: TRBD2
V gene: TRBV6-2/TRBV6-3
clone size: few
CDR3 DNA: TGTGCCAGCAGCTCCGGGACTAGCGGCTCAAGAGAGACCCAGTACTTC
CDR3 protein: CASSSGTSGSRETQYF

J gene: TRBJ2-5
D gene: .
V gene: TRBV12-3/TRBV12-4
clone size: many
CDR3 DNA: TGTGCCAGCAGTCTCCCGAAGGGTGAGACCCAGTACTTC
CDR3 protein: CASSLPKGETQYF

J gene: TRBJ2-5
D gene: .
V gene: TRBV5-1
clone size: many
CDR3 DNA: TGCGCCAGCAGCTTGCTCCAAGAGACCCAGTACTTC
CDR3 protein: CASSLLQETQYF

J gene: TRBJ2-5
D gene: TRBD1
V gene: TRBV6-2/TRBV6-3
clone size: few
CDR3 DNA: TGTGCCAGCAGTCGGACAGGGGAAGAGACCCAGTACTTC
CDR3 protein: CASSRTGEETQYF

J gene: TRBJ1-2
D gene: TRBD1
V gene: TRBV2
clone size: many
CDR3 DNA: TGTGCCAGCAGTGAGACAGGGGATTATGGCTACACCTTC
CDR3 protein: CASSETGDYGYTF

J gene: TRBJ2-3
D gene: TRBD2
V gene: TRBV5-6
clone size: .
CDR3 DNA: TGTGCCAGCAGCTTGGTGGCTAGCGGGGTAACAGATACGCAGTATTTT
CDR3 protein: CASSLVASGVTDTQYF

J gene: TRBJ1-1
D gene: .
V gene: TRBV4-1
clone size: many
CDR3 DNA: TGCGCCAGCAGCCAAGATCCCAGGACAGAAGAAGCTTTCTTT
CDR3 protein: CASSQDPRTEEAFF

J gene: TRBJ2-2
D gene: .
V gene: TRBV9
clone size: few
CDR3 DNA: TGTGCCAGCAGCCCACGACTAAACACCGGGGAGCTGTTTTTT
CDR3 protein: CASSPRLNTGELFF

J gene: TRBJ2-3
D gene: TRBD2
V gene: TRBV9
clone size: .
CDR3 DNA: TGTGCCAGCAGCCCCCTAAGGACTAGCGGGGGCACAGATACGCAGTATTTT
CDR3 protein: CASSPLRTSGGTDTQYF

J gene: TRBJ1-6
D gene: TRBD1
V gene: TRBV18
clone size: many
CDR3 DNA: TGTGCCAGCTCTCGGGACAGGGTTAATTCACCCCTCCACTTT
CDR3 protein: CASSRDRVNSPLHF

J gene: TRBJ1-2
D gene: .
V gene: TRBV7-2
clone size: many
CDR3 DNA: TGTGCCAGCAGCTTACCCAGCAGGGACTATGGCTACACCTTC
CDR3 protein: CASSLPSRDYGYTF

J gene: TRBJ1-6
D gene: .
V gene: TRBV15
clone size: many
CDR3 DNA: TGTGCCACCAGCAGAGATCTGGAGACGGACTACCCTAACTCCTATAATTCACCCCTCCACTTT
CDR3 protein: CATSRDLETDYPNSYNSPLHF

J gene: TRBJ1-6
D gene: TRBD1
V gene: TRBV5-1
clone size: many
CDR3 DNA: TGCGCCAGCAGCTTGGAGGACAGGGGGTATTCACCCCTCCACTTT
CDR3 protein: CASSLEDRGYSPLHF

J gene: TRBJ1-1
D gene: .
V gene: TRBV5-1
clone size: many
CDR3 DNA: TGCGCCAGCAGCTTGACCCCCACAGGGCCGAACACTGAAGCTTTCTTT
CDR3 protein: CASSLTPTGPNTEAFF

J gene: TRBJ2-5
D gene: .
V gene: TRBV19
clone size: many
CDR3 DNA: TGTGCCAGTAGTATCACAGGGATCCAAGAGACCCAGTACTTC
CDR3 protein: CASSITGIQETQYF

J gene: TRBJ2-1
D gene: TRBD1
V gene: TRBV7-2
clone size: many
CDR3 DNA: TGTGCCAGCAGCCTCTTGCCCGGGACAGTGAGCAATGAGCAGTTCTTC
CDR3 protein: CASSLLPGTVSNEQFF

J gene: TRBJ1-1
D gene: .
V gene: TRBV5-4
clone size: many
CDR3 DNA: TGTGCCAGCAGCCGGGACAAGAACACTGAAGCTTTCTTT
CDR3 protein: CASSRDKNTEAFF

J gene: TRBJ1-1
D gene: .
V gene: TRBV27
clone size: few
CDR3 DNA: TGTGCCAGCAGTTTCTCAACAGGAGGGCAGGCTTTCTTT
CDR3 protein: CASSFSTGGQAFF

J gene: TRBJ2-5
D gene: TRBD1
V gene: TRBV5-1
clone size: .
CDR3 DNA: TGCGCCAGCAGCCGCCAGGGGGCTGAGACCCAGTACTTC
CDR3 protein: CASSRQGAETQYF

J gene: TRBJ2-7
D gene: TRBD2
V gene: TRBV7-9
clone size: many
CDR3 DNA: TGTGCCAGCAGCAGGACTAGCGGGGCAGTCTACGAGCAGTACTTC
CDR3 protein: CASSRTSGAVYEQYF

J gene: TRBJ1-6
D gene: .
V gene: TRBV6-1
clone size: few
CDR3 DNA: TGTGCCAGCAGTGACTTGGGGGGGGCTGGGAATTCACCCCTCCACTTT
CDR3 protein: CASSDLGGAGNSPLHF

J gene: TRBJ2-7
D gene: TRBD1
V gene: TRBV6-1
clone size: few
CDR3 DNA: TGTGCCAGCAGGGTACAGGACAGGGGCTACGAGCAGTACTTC
CDR3 protein: CASRVQDRGYEQYF

J gene: TRBJ1-2
D gene: .
V gene: TRBV25-1
clone size: .
CDR3 DNA: TGTGCCAGCAGTGAGTGGGGGGGGGTTGGCTATGGCTACACCTTC
CDR3 protein: CASSEWGGVGYGYTF

J gene: TRBJ2-5
D gene: TRBD1
V gene: TRBV5-1
clone size: few
CDR3 DNA: TGCGCCAGCAGCTCGGTCCCGGGACAGGGACCCCAGTACTTC
CDR3 protein: CASSSVPGQGPQYF

J gene: TRBJ1-5
D gene: .
V gene: TRBV19
clone size: many
CDR3 DNA: TGTGCCAGTAGTTCAGTAAGTGGGAGGGGGAATGAGCCCCAGCATTTT
CDR3 protein: CASSSVSGRGNEPQHF

J gene: TRBJ1-1
D gene: .
V gene: TRBV4-1
clone size: many
CDR3 DNA: TGCGCCAGCAGGGGGACACTTAAGAACACTGAAGCTTTCTTT
CDR3 protein: CASRGTLKNTEAFF

J gene: TRBJ1-1
D gene: .
V gene: TRBV10-3
clone size: many
CDR3 DNA: TGTGCCATCACCGCGGACAGGAACACTGAAGCTTTCTTT
CDR3 protein: CAITADRNTEAFF

J gene: TRBJ1-4
D gene: TRBD1
V gene: TRBV12-3/TRBV12-4
clone size: many
CDR3 DNA: TGTGCCAGCAGTGACACGGGACAGGGCCTTAATGAAAAACTGTTTTTT
CDR3 protein: CASSDTGQGLNEKLFF

J gene: TRBJ1-1
D gene: TRBD1
V gene: TRBV5-1
clone size: many
CDR3 DNA: TGCGCCAGCAGCTTGGGGGACAGGGATGAAGCTTTCTTT
CDR3 protein: CASSLGDRDEAFF

J gene: TRBJ1-2
D gene: .
V gene: TRBV7-9
clone size: many
CDR3 DNA: TGTGCCAGCAGCTTAGCCGCAGGGGCCTATGGCTACACCTTC
CDR3 protein: CASSLAAGAYGYTF

J gene: TRBJ1-4
D gene: .
V gene: TRBV28
clone size: many
CDR3 DNA: TGTGCCAGCAGACCTCACCTGACAGGCCGAAATGAAAAACTGTTTTTT
CDR3 protein: CASRPHLTGRNEKLFF

J gene: TRBJ2-1
D gene: .
V gene: TRBV2
clone size: many
CDR3 DNA: TGTGCCAGCAGTGATCTAGCGAGCTCCTACAATGAGCAGTTCTTC
CDR3 protein: CASSDLASSYNEQFF

J gene: TRBJ1-2
D gene: TRBD1
V gene: TRBV4-1
clone size: many
CDR3 DNA: TGCGCCAGCAGTCAAAGGACAGGGCGGTATGGCTACACCTTC
CDR3 protein: CASSQRTGRYGYTF

J gene: TRBJ1-1
D gene: .
V gene: TRBV6-5
clone size: many
CDR3 DNA: TGTGCCAGCAGCCCTCAGAGGAACACTGAAGCTTTCTTT
CDR3 protein: CASSPQRNTEAFF

J gene: TRBJ1-6
D gene: TRBD1
V gene: TRBV6-1
clone size: few
CDR3 DNA: TGTGCCAGCAGTGCCCTGACAGGGGAGGGGAATTCACCCCTCCACTTT
CDR3 protein: CASSALTGEGNSPLHF

J gene: TRBJ2-3
D gene: TRBD1
V gene: TRBV7-9
clone size: many
CDR3 DNA: TGTGCCAGCAGCTTCCGGGACAGGGCGCCAGATACGCAGTATTTT
CDR3 protein: CASSFRDRAPDTQYF

J gene: TRBJ1-4
D gene: TRBD1
V gene: TRBV28
clone size: many
CDR3 DNA: TGTGCCAGCAGTTTGGGGGTATCCGGGACAGCTAATGAAAAACTGTTTTTT
CDR3 protein: CASSLGVSGTANEKLFF

J gene: TRBJ2-5
D gene: .
V gene: TRBV5-3
clone size: few
CDR3 DNA: TGTGCCAGAAGCTTGGCTCGAGCATGGGAGACCCAGTACTTC
CDR3 protein: CARSLARAWETQYF

J gene: TRBJ1-4
D gene: .
V gene: TRBV5-1
clone size: many
CDR3 DNA: TGCGCCAGCAGCTTGGGACACTTAGCAACTAATGAAAAACTGTTTTTT
CDR3 protein: CASSLGHLATNEKLFF

J gene: TRBJ2-3
D gene: .
V gene: TRBV6-1
clone size: few
CDR3 DNA: TGTGCCAGCAGCACTACAGGGTTTTATACGCAGTATTTT
CDR3 protein: CASSTTGFYTQYF

J gene: TRBJ1-2
D gene: .
V gene: TRBV5-1
clone size: many
CDR3 DNA: TGCGCCAGCAGCTTCCAGAACTATGGCTACACCTTC
CDR3 protein: CASSFQNYGYTF